The TCR beta chain under discussion was sequenced for a study of molecular identifiers for immune sequencing clone quantification. Study observations and caveats: Clones above 20 RNA copies held over 98% of effector molecules, under 1% in naive cells. Barcode collisions between identical TCR molecules could shrink estimates of highly expanded clone sizes.

Germline V gene lookup returns CDR1 MNHNS and CDR2 SASEGT. V was clipped by 8 bases and J by 2 bases, with 10 bases between them. The CDR3 is made up of 12 amino acids. Details on this clonotype: The antigen is unknown.

TCRdb ran MiXCR on the PCR reads and lists one entry per CDR3 protein. The sample lists about 36,000 distinct CDR3 sequences, around a sixth occurring once. This clonotype was sampled from a human donor in good health. Some libraries in this study had Jurkat cell RNA spiked in. Input material: naive CD8+ T cells from blood, with Jurkat cell RNA spiked in. Subset noted: FACS-sorted CD8+CD4-CCR7+CD45RA+ naive T cells. The J gene is TRBJ2-7, the V gene TRBV6-1; D is undetermined. The CDR3 is CASGLHTYEQYF. CDR3 DNA: TGTGCCAGCGGGCTCCATACCTACGAGCAGTACTTC.